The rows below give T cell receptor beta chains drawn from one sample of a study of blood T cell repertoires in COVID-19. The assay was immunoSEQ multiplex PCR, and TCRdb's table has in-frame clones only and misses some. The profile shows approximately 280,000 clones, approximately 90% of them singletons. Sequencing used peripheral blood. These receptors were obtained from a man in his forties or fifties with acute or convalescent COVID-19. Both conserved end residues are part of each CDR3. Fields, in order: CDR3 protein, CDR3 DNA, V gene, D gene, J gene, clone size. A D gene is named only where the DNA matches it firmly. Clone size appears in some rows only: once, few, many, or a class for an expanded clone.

CASSLGSTGVEGYTF TGTGCCAGCAGCTTAGGGTCGACCGGGGTTGAGGGCTACACCTTC TRBV7-2 - TRBJ1-2 -
CSADRGGITEAFF TGCAGCGCCGACAGGGGCGGTATCACTGAAGCTTTCTTT TRBV29-1 TRBD1 TRBJ1-1 -
CASSLGTAKLNEQFF TGTGCCAGCAGCTTGGGGACAGCCAAGCTTAATGAGCAGTTCTTC TRBV5-4 - TRBJ2-1 few
CASSRGSTNEKLFF TGTGCCAGTAGCCGTGGCTCAACTAATGAAAAACTGTTTTTT TRBV19 - TRBJ1-4 once
CASSFASPGEKLFF TGTGCCAGCAGCTTTGCCTCTCCCGGTGAAAAACTGTTTTTT TRBV7-8 - TRBJ1-4 -
CASSQGVSNEKLFF TGTGCCAGCAGTCAGGGGGTCTCTAATGAAAAACTGTTTTTT TRBV2 TRBD1 TRBJ1-4 -
CAWSLQGTQHF TGTGCCTGGAGTTTACAGGGTACCCAGCATTTT TRBV30 - TRBJ1-5 -
CASSFNQGATEQFF TGTGCCAGCAGCTTTAACCAGGGGGCGACTGAGCAGTTCTTC TRBV5-4 TRBD1 TRBJ2-1 -
CASSLSTGYGYTF TGTGCCAGCAGTTTATCGACAGGGTATGGCTACACCTTC TRBV27 TRBD1 TRBJ1-2 -
CASSEQGHLYGYTF TGTGCCAGCAGTGAACAGGGGCATCTCTATGGCTACACCTTC TRBV25-1 - TRBJ1-2 -
CASGLSGTAYYNEQFF TGTGCTAGTGGTTTGTCTGGGACAGCCTACTACAATGAGCAGTTCTTC TRBV12-5 TRBD1 TRBJ2-1 -
CASSQDRAAYYNEQFF TGTGCCAGCAGCCAAGATCGCGCCGCATACTACAATGAGCAGTTCTTC TRBV3-1/TRBV3-2 - TRBJ2-1 -
CASRGWTGWDTQYF TGTGCCAGCAGGGGCTGGACTGGCTGGGATACGCAGTATTTT TRBV6-5 - TRBJ2-3 -
CASRDTNNYGYTF TGTGCCAGCAGGGACACTAACAACTATGGCTACACCTTC TRBV27 - TRBJ1-2 -
CSVTPNTGELFF TGCAGCGTTACTCCGAACACCGGGGAGCTGTTTTTT TRBV29-1 - TRBJ2-2 -
CAISDLTGWAGELFF TGTGCCATCAGTGACCTCACGGGATGGGCCGGGGAGCTGTTTTTT TRBV10-3 - TRBJ2-2 few
CASSQYRQVVTEAFF TGTGCCAGCAGCCAATACCGACAGGTGGTTACTGAAGCTTTCTTT TRBV14 - TRBJ1-1 -
CASNRENYGYTF TGTGCCAGTAACAGGGAAAACTATGGCTACACCTTC TRBV6-5 - TRBJ1-2 -
CASSPPQNTGELFF TGCGCCAGCAGCCCCCCACAGAACACCGGGGAGCTGTTTTTT TRBV5-1 - TRBJ2-2 -
CASSSGTRGNTEAFF TGTGCCAGCAGTTCTGGGACTCGGGGGAACACTGAAGCTTTCTTT TRBV27 - TRBJ1-1 once
CATSDPGQGFYEQYF TGTGCCACCAGTGATCCCGGACAGGGCTTCTACGAGCAGTACTTC TRBV24-1 TRBD1 TRBJ2-7 -
CASRPDSSGNTIYF TGTGCCAGCAGGCCCGACAGCTCTGGAAACACCATATATTTT TRBV7-9 - TRBJ1-3 few
CASSQGGDLTEAFF TGTGCCAGCAGCCAGGGGGGAGACCTCACTGAAGCTTTCTTT TRBV7-9 TRBD1 TRBJ1-1 -
CASKVVGRAEAFF TGTGCCAGCAAGGTAGTGGGGAGGGCTGAAGCTTTCTTT TRBV12-3/TRBV12-4 - TRBJ1-1 once
CASSVRTGYEQYF TGCGCCAGCAGCGTTAGGACAGGGTACGAGCAGTACTTC TRBV5-1 TRBD1 TRBJ2-7 -
CASSGSGTANEKLFF TGTGCCAGCAGTGGCTCCGGGACAGCGAATGAAAAACTGTTTTTT TRBV2 TRBD1 TRBJ1-4 -
CASSHRNRGPDGYTF TGTGCCAGCAGCCACCGAAACAGGGGGCCGGATGGCTACACCTTC TRBV3-1/TRBV3-2 TRBD1 TRBJ1-2 once
CASSLGSGGAPGYTF TGTGCCAGCAGCTTAGGGAGTGGGGGGGCCCCCGGCTACACCTTC TRBV11-2 - TRBJ1-2 -
CASSTTALRGYTF TGTGCCAGCAGTACGACTGCACTGAGGGGCTACACCTTC TRBV12-3/TRBV12-4 - TRBJ1-2 -
CASSLIDREAFF TGTGCCAGCAGCCTAATTGACAGAGAAGCTTTCTTT TRBV7-9 - TRBJ1-1 -
CASSEALGAEDTQYF TGTGCCAGCAGTGAAGCGCTAGGGGCAGAGGATACGCAGTATTTT TRBV2 - TRBJ2-3 -
CASSEVGGGYGYTF TGTGCCAGCAGTGAAGTTGGGGGCGGCTATGGCTACACCTTC TRBV6-1 - TRBJ1-2 -
CASGPDSYSNQPQHF TGTGCTAGTGGTCCCGACAGTTATAGCAATCAGCCCCAGCATTTT TRBV12-5 - TRBJ1-5 -
CASSLKPLPANYGYTF TGTGCCAGCAGCTTGAAACCCCTGCCAGCTAACTATGGCTACACCTTC TRBV7-2 - TRBJ1-2 once
CASSYAEDTEAFF TGTGCCAGCAGTTACGCGGAGGACACTGAAGCTTTCTTT TRBV6-5 - TRBJ1-1 -
CASSWAGDGYTF TGTGCCAGCAGCTGGGCGGGAGATGGCTACACCTTC TRBV11-2 - TRBJ1-2 few
CASSQAGNQPQHF TGTGCCAGCAGCCAAGCCGGCAATCAGCCCCAGCATTTT TRBV14 - TRBJ1-5 -
CASSVGEDTEAFF TGTGCCAGCAGTGTAGGGGAGGACACTGAAGCTTTCTTT TRBV2 - TRBJ1-1 -
CASSKEQGDGYTF TGTGCCAGCAGCAAGGAACAGGGAGACGGCTACACCTTC TRBV21-1 - TRBJ1-2 -
CASSDSGQGLYGYTF TGTGCCAGCAGTGACTCGGGACAGGGGTTATATGGCTACACCTTC TRBV6-4 TRBD1 TRBJ1-2 -
CATSGDRDNSPLHF TGTGCCACCAGTGGGGACAGGGATAATTCACCCCTCCACTTT TRBV24-1 TRBD1 TRBJ1-6 -
CASSPTQGAGYGYTF TGTGCCAGCAGTCCAACACAGGGAGCTGGCTATGGCTACACCTTC TRBV27 - TRBJ1-2 -
CASSVSMAPYEQYF TGTGCCAGCAGCGTTTCGATGGCCCCCTACGAGCAGTACTTC TRBV5-4 - TRBJ2-7 -
CASSSPVLGGNTIYF TGTGCCAGTAGTAGTCCCGTCCTCGGGGGAAACACCATATATTTT TRBV19 - TRBJ1-3 -
CASSVGWGDDTQYF TGTGCCAGCAGCGTAGGGTGGGGGGATGATACGCAGTATTTT TRBV9 - TRBJ2-3 few
CASSVRGDSLIPLHF TGTGCCAGCAGCGTAAGAGGAGACAGCTTGATACCCCTCCACTTT TRBV9 - TRBJ1-6 -